This TCR beta chain appears in the sequencing data of a study of T cell responses to AZD1222 COVID-19 vaccine. The data were produced by immunoSEQ multiplex PCR, yet TCRdb's version contains in-frame clones alone and is incomplete. Among 130,000 to 150,000 clones, 85% to 95% were seen once, and the ten largest hold 1.5% to 2%. This CDR3 comprises 15 residues. V was clipped by 5 bases and J by 1 base, with 9 bases between them. In germline, CDR1 is MRHNA, CDR2 SNTAGT. The clonotype originates from an adult in good health. The sequenced sample was peripheral blood, obtained on day 0 of AZD1222 vaccination. The gene calls are TRBV6-4 and TRBJ2-6, with D possibly matching TRBD1 (6 bases). The CDR3 nucleotides are TGTGCCAGCAGTCCACAGGGTTCTGGGGCCAACGTCCTGACTTTC. This encodes CASSPQGSGANVLTF.